This passage covers 10 T cell receptor beta chains from one sample sequenced in a study of CD8 T cells in ankylosing spondylitis. TCRdb passed the 5' RACE reads through MiXCR, listing each CDR3 protein once. Of about 360,000 distinct CDR3 sequences listed, roughly 20% were seen once; the top ten hold around 12%. The sample consisted of blood, either unsorted or a sorted T cell fraction (not recorded which). The source of these receptors is a male donor with ankylosing spondylitis or in good health (not recorded which).

This clonotype was counted a few times. V and J are TRBV11-2 and TRBJ2-1; D not resolved. The V gene's germline CDR1 is SGHAT and CDR2 FQNNGV. The CDR3 is 13 residues long. V was clipped by 5 bases and J by 13 bases, with 18 bases between them. This CDR3 is CASSATVPPHQFF. Written as DNA, the CDR3 is TGTGCCAGCAGCGCTACAGTCCCCCCCCACCAGTTCTTC. The entire variable domain, with the rest obtained from reference TRBV11-2 and TRBJ2-1, is as follows: EAGVAQSPRYKIIEKRQSVAFWCNPISGHATLYWYQQILGQGPKLLIQFQNNGVVDDSQLPKDRFSAERLKGVDSTLKIQPAKLEDSAVYLCASSATVPPHQFFGPGTRLTVL.

This clonotype was observed many times. V gene TRBV5-1 combines with J gene TRBJ2-7, with 8 bases identical to TRBD1. V gave up 4 bases and J gave up 4 bases; unmatched junction bases: 13. CDR1 SGHRS and CDR2 YFSETQ come from the germline V gene. The CDR3 runs 16 residues. The CDR3 DNA sequence: TGCGCCAGCAGCCCGGACAGGGTCGAGCTTCATTACGAGCAGTACTTC. Residues: CASSPDRVELHYEQYF.

Many counts were recorded for this clonotype. V is TRBV6-4 and J is TRBJ2-1, with 7 positions matching TRBD1. The CDR3 contains 14 residues. Germline values: CDR1 MRHNA, CDR2 SNTAGT. The V and J ends lost 0 bases and 6 bases, in that order; junction bases with no gene match: 2. This CDR3 is CASSDSRGPNEQFF. In DNA, the CDR3 is TGTGCCAGCAGTGACTCAAGGGGGCCCAATGAGCAGTTCTTC.

This chain joins TRBV12-3 or TRBV12-4 and TRBJ2-5; D may correspond to TRBD1 or TRBD2 (5 bases each). The CDR3 has 13 amino acids. V lost 6 bases, J lost 0 bases, and 8 bases lay in between. The CDR3 protein is CASRGTHQETQYF. In nucleotides, the CDR3 is TGTGCCAGCAGAGGGACCCACCAAGAGACCCAGTACTTC.

The table lists this clonotype with a few counts. The V and J genes are TRBV20-1 and TRBJ2-2; 7 bases are a match to TRBD2. Losses at the gene ends were 0 bases for V and 7 bases for J; bases not matched to a gene: 11. Germline-derived CDR1 and CDR2 are DFQATT and SNEGSKA (reference sequence). The CDR3 covers 16 residues. CDR3 sequence: CSARDLSSGWVGELFF. CDR3 sequence (DNA): TGCAGTGCTAGAGATCTTTCTAGCGGATGGGTCGGGGAGCTGTTTTTT.

Many counts were recorded for this clonotype. This chain joins TRBV5-1 and TRBJ2-2, with D perhaps matching TRBD1 (5 bases). Trimming took off 1 base at V and 1 base at J, with 8 bases between the two ends. CDR3 length: 15 amino acids. Germline V CDR1 and CDR2: SGHRS, YFSETQ. CDR3 amino acids: CASSLNRMNTGELFF. The CDR3 nucleotides are TGCGCCAGCAGCTTGAACAGGATGAACACCGGGGAGCTGTTTTTT.

The CDR3 protein is CSAREAVAGWAQYF. The CDR3 DNA is TGCAGTGCTAGGGAGGCGGTAGCGGGGTGGGCCCAGTACTTC. The chain carries TRBV20-1 and TRBJ2-5, with TRBD2 identical over 8 bases. Germline-derived CDR1 and CDR2 are DFQATT and SNEGSKA (reference sequence). V lost 3 bases to trimming and J lost 9 bases; unmatched junction nucleotides: 12. The CDR3 is 14 amino acids.

A word on this clonotype: Relative to the germline gene, one junction end is altered; a read error may explain this. The chain has TRBV27 and TRBJ1-5; TRBD1 matches 7 bases. CDR1 is MNHEY and CDR2 is SMNVEV in the germline V gene (reference sequence). CDR3 length equals 11 residues. This CDR3 is CASSTTGRLYF. The CDR3 bases are TGTGCCAGCAGTACGACAGGGAGGTTGTATTTT.

The CDR3 here is CASSQTALRGETQYF. The CDR3 DNA sequence: TGTGCCAGCAGCCAGACAGCCCTCCGAGGGGAGACCCAGTACTTC. The chain has TRBV7-8 and TRBJ2-5; D is perhaps TRBD1 or TRBD2 (5 bases each). CDR1 and CDR2 (germline): SGHVS, FQNEAQ. The CDR3 loop spans 15 amino acids. Trimming took off 5 bases at V and 5 bases at J, with 18 bases between the two ends.

This clonotype was recorded a few times. This sequence joins TRBV10-3 and TRBJ2-1; 7 bases agree with TRBD1. The junction had 6 bases not matched to a gene; V was cut back by 4 bases and J by 3 bases. The CDR3 totals 15 residues. CDR1 ENHRY and CDR2 SYGVKD come from the germline V gene. CDR3 amino acids: CAISGEGALYNEQFF. The CDR3 DNA reads as TGTGCCATCAGTGGAGAGGGGGCTCTCTACAATGAGCAGTTCTTC.